These 31 T cell receptor beta chains share one sample of origin, sequenced in a study of cytomegalovirus exposure and HLA in healthy donors. TCRdb's copy holds only in-frame clones and misses some; the assay was immunoSEQ multiplex PCR. The repertoire holds some 110,000 clones, 85% to 95% seen once, with less than 1.5% in the top ten. Sequencing used PBMCs. Receptors were obtained from a woman aged 18-29 years in good health and CMV-seronegative.

The chain combines TRBV28 with TRBJ2-3; TRBD2 agrees at 12 bases. The trim removed 2 bases at V and 7 bases at J, leaving 1 base unmatched. Germline V gene sequence: CDR1 MDHEN, CDR2 SYDVKM. The CDR3 has 14 residues. The CDR3 protein is CASSLTSGRNTQYF. CDR3 DNA: TGTGCCAGCAGTTTAACTAGCGGGAGGAATACGCAGTATTTT.

The chain carries TRBV9 and TRBJ2-5; D remains unclear. This CDR3 spans 15 amino acids. The V gene's germline CDR1 is SGDLS and CDR2 YYNGEE. The V and J ends lost 0 bases and 4 bases respectively, with 13 bases between them. CDR3 loop: CASSVVGSQGETQYF. The CDR3 coding sequence is TGTGCCAGCAGCGTAGTGGGCAGTCAAGGAGAGACCCAGTACTTC.

The rearrangement links TRBV30 to TRBJ1-4, with D possibly matching TRBD1 (5 bases). This CDR3 region has 14 residues. Per germline, CDR1 GTSNPN and CDR2 SVGIG (reference sequence). V was pared by 2 bases and J by 6 bases, with 13 bases between. CDR3 DNA: TGTGCCTGGAGTCCCCAGGGTTTTGATGAAAAACTGTTTTTT. It yields the protein CAWSPQGFDEKLFF.

This chain joins TRBV6-5 and TRBJ2-5; D perhaps matches TRBD1 (5 bases). The CDR3 loop spans 14 amino acids. The V and J ends lost 3 bases and 2 bases respectively, with 10 bases between them. Germline-derived CDR1 and CDR2 are MNHEY and SVGAGI. The CDR3 spells CASSYVDNQETQYF. Written as DNA, the CDR3 is TGTGCCAGCAGTTATGTGGACAATCAAGAGACCCAGTACTTC.

V usage is TRBV9 and J usage is TRBJ1-1, with D uncertain. The V end lost 0 bases, the J end lost 5 bases, and 8 bases lay between the germline ends. The CDR3 runs 13 residues. CDR1 and CDR2 from the germline V gene are SGDLS and YYNGEE. The CDR3 loop reads CASSVVTATEAFF. The CDR3, as DNA: TGTGCCAGCAGCGTAGTCACAGCAACTGAAGCTTTCTTT.

This chain links TRBV25-1 with TRBJ2-3; possible D gene TRBD2, 6 bases. The CDR3 consists of 16 residues. V was pared by 3 bases and J by 3 bases, with 16 bases between. Germline V gene sequence: CDR1 MGHDK, CDR2 SYGVNS. DNA for the CDR3: TGTGCCAGCAGTGATACGGTGGGGGGAGGAACAGATACGCAGTATTTT. The encoded protein is CASSDTVGGGTDTQYF.

This clone was counted a single time. The chain combines TRBV6-5 with TRBJ1-5; D unclear. From germline, CDR1 is MNHEY and CDR2 SVGAGI. The V and J ends lost 2 bases and 0 bases respectively, with 8 bases between them. The CDR3 contains 15 residues. The CDR3 loop is CASSYGPFSNQPQHF. In DNA form, the CDR3 reads TGTGCCAGCAGTTACGGGCCTTTTAGCAATCAGCCCCAGCATTTT.

This chain uses TRBV4-1 with TRBJ2-2; TRBD2 agrees at 14 bases. This CDR3 spans 17 amino acids. CDR1 and CDR2 (germline): MGHRA, YSYEKL. Trimming took 4 bases from V and 5 from J; bases not matched to a gene: 6. CDR3 loop: CASSRGTSGSHTGELFF. CDR3 nucleotides: TGCGCCAGCAGCCGCGGGACTAGCGGGAGTCATACCGGGGAGCTGTTTTTT.

The genes are TRBV19 and TRBJ2-5; the match to TRBD1 covers 8 bases. Germline CDR1 is LNHDA and CDR2 is SQIVND (reference sequence). The length of the CDR3 is 16 residues. Trimming took 7 bases from V and 5 from J; bases not matched to a gene: 15. CDR3 loop: CASTPTWTGMLETQYF. CDR3 bases: TGTGCCAGTACCCCCACTTGGACAGGGATGTTGGAGACCCAGTACTTC.

In its sample, this clone was seen a few times. The chain has TRBV9 and TRBJ1-4; 7 bases map to TRBD1. CDR3 length: 14 residues. V trimming: 0 bases; J trimming: 8 bases; junction bases outside the gene matches: 4. Germline V lookup: CDR1 SGDLS, CDR2 YYNGEE. The DNA for the CDR3 is TGTGCCAGCAGCGTAGGACAGGGAATGGAAAAACTGTTTTTT. This gives the protein CASSVGQGMEKLFF.

CDR3 in DNA: TGTGCCAGCAGTGTTGGTAAGGTTTCGAGGTTTGAAGCTTTCTTT. Amino acids: CASSVGKVSRFEAFF. The V and J genes are TRBV2 and TRBJ1-1; no clear D gene. The CDR3 is 15 residues long. V lost 4 bases to trimming and J lost 7 bases, with 19 bases between them. Germline CDR1 is SNHLY and CDR2 is FYNNEI.

This sequence joins TRBV19 and TRBJ2-2, with D possibly TRBD2 on 6 matching bases. Germline V CDR1 and CDR2: LNHDA, SQIVND (reference sequence). The CDR3 length is 12 residues. V lost 5 bases to trimming and J lost 7 bases, with 8 bases between them. In nucleotides, the CDR3 is TGTGCCAGTAGTGTGGGACTCGGGGAGCTGTTTTTT. Translating gives CASSVGLGELFF.

V is TRBV6-6 and J is TRBJ2-5; 9 bases are a match to TRBD1. With V trimmed by 5 bases and J by 4 bases, 5 bases remained unmatched. The germline CDR1 and CDR2 sequences are MNHNY and SVGAGI (reference sequence). This CDR3 region has 14 residues. In DNA, the CDR3 is TGTGCCAGCAGTCCAAGGGACAGGGTAGAGACCCAGTACTTC. It yields the protein CASSPRDRVETQYF.

The gene calls are TRBV19 and TRBJ2-7, with TRBD1 matching 9 bases. Germline V gene sequence: CDR1 LNHDA, CDR2 SQIVND (reference sequence). V dropped 4 bases and J dropped 5; count of bases not matched to a gene: 3. The CDR3 loop spans 13 amino acids. The CDR3 DNA reads as TGTGCCAGTAGTAGGACAGGGGTCGACGAGCAGTACTTC. This gives the protein CASSRTGVDEQYF. Full variable domain (missing parts from reference TRBV19 and TRBJ2-7): DGGITQSPKYLFRKEGQNVTLSCEQNLNHDAMYWYRQDPGQGLRLIYYSQIVNDFQKGDIAEGYSVSREKKESFPLTVTSAQKNPTAFYLCASSRTGVDEQYFGPGTRLTVT.

This rearrangement joins TRBV28 to TRBJ2-7; maybe TRBD1 (6 bases). The CDR3 consists of 15 residues. V shed 5 bases and J shed 2 bases, with 16 bases lying between them. Germline V CDR1 and CDR2: MDHEN, SYDVKM. The CDR3 spells CASSPYSGAAYEQYF. As DNA, the CDR3 is TGTGCCAGCAGTCCCTACTCAGGGGCCGCCTACGAGCAGTACTTC. The full variable domain, rest sourced from reference TRBV28 and TRBJ2-7, is DVKVTQSSRYLVKRTGEKVFLECVQDMDHENMFWYRQDPGLGLRLIYFSYDVKMKEKGDIPEGYSVSREKKERFSLILESASTNQTSMYLCASSPYSGAAYEQYFGPGTRLTVT.

This chain joins TRBV10-2 and TRBJ1-2; 9 nucleotides match TRBD1. V was clipped by 4 bases and J by 8 bases; unmatched bases: 2. Germline V gene sequence: CDR1 WSHSY, CDR2 SAAADI. The CDR3 has 12 amino acids. CDR3 protein: CASSGDREGYTF. The CDR3 DNA follows: TGCGCCAGCAGTGGGGACAGGGAAGGCTACACCTTC.

The chain is built from TRBV5-1 and TRBJ1-4, with unresolved D. The germline CDR1 and CDR2 sequences are SGHRS and YFSETQ. The CDR3 runs to 19 residues. V shed 2 bases and J shed 2 bases, with 22 bases lying between them. CDR3 DNA sequence: TGCGCCAGCAGCTTCCAATCCCTCGCTTTCGGGGTGACTAATGAAAAACTGTTTTTT. Protein product: CASSFQSLAFGVTNEKLFF.

The gene calls are TRBV27 and TRBJ1-1; a weak D match, TRBD1 (5 bases). CDR1 MNHEY and CDR2 SMNVEV come from the germline V gene (reference sequence). With 2 bases removed from V and 2 bases from J, the gap between germline ends came to 15 bases. The CDR3 is 16 amino acids. The CDR3 DNA is TGTGCCAGCAGTTTAGTCCAGGGTTACGCTAACACTGAAGCTTTCTTT. Translated, it gives CASSLVQGYANTEAFF.

This chain connects TRBV2 to TRBJ2-7; 8 nucleotides match TRBD2. V lost 3 bases, J lost 2 bases, and 9 bases stayed unmatched. From germline, CDR1 is SNHLY and CDR2 FYNNEI. The length of the CDR3 is 16 residues. This chain's CDR3 is CASSEGAAGATYEQYF. The CDR3 DNA follows: TGTGCCAGCAGTGAGGGAGCAGCGGGGGCTACCTACGAGCAGTACTTC.

The genes are TRBV19 and TRBJ2-6, with 11 bases that match TRBD1. There are 17 residues in the CDR3. Germline trimming cut 8 bases from V and 0 bases from J; bases unmatched to any gene: 6. The germline V gene encodes CDR1 LNHDA and CDR2 SQIVND (reference sequence). CDR3 sequence: CASCAGTGGSGANVLTF. In nucleotides, the CDR3 is TGTGCCAGTTGTGCCGGGACAGGGGGCTCTGGGGCCAACGTCCTGACTTTC.

V gene TRBV28 combines with J gene TRBJ1-2; 7 bases match TRBD1. This CDR3 is 11 amino acids long. CDR1 is MDHEN and CDR2 is SYDVKM in the germline V gene. Trimming removed 9 bases from V and 4 bases from J; junction bases left unmatched: 2. The CDR3: CASRQGYGYTF. Written as DNA, the CDR3 is TGTGCCAGTAGACAGGGCTATGGCTACACCTTC.

The chain couples TRBV6-5 to TRBJ2-7; 9 positions agree with TRBD1. Unmatched junction bases numbered 7, after V lost 2 bases and J lost 5 bases. Germline lookup yields CDR1 MNHEY and CDR2 SVGAGI. CDR3 length: 15 amino acids. CDR3 coding DNA: TGTGCCAGCAGTTACAAGGGACAGGGCCTTAACGAGCAGTACTTC. Amino acid sequence: CASSYKGQGLNEQYF.

The chain employs TRBV2 and TRBJ2-3; maybe TRBD2 (5 bases). This CDR3 has 13 residues. V was pared by 6 bases and J by 2 bases, with 9 bases between. The V gene's germline CDR1 is SNHLY and CDR2 FYNNEI. Here the CDR3 DNA reads TGTGCCAGCAGCGGAGGCGTCACAGATACGCAGTATTTT. Its translation is CASSGGVTDTQYF.

This chain joins TRBV6-5 and TRBJ1-2; 7 nucleotides align to TRBD1. Germline V gene data show CDR1 as MNHEY and CDR2 as SVGAGI. V lost 0 bases and J lost 4; bases outside the gene matches: 5. There are 15 residues in the CDR3. CDR3 DNA sequence: TGTGCCAGCAGTTACTCCGGGACAGCGTTCTATGGCTACACCTTC. Translated, it gives CASSYSGTAFYGYTF.

The rearrangement uses TRBV4-1 and TRBJ1-2; no clear D gene. The CDR3 spans 18 residues. In germline, CDR1 is MGHRA, CDR2 YSYEKL. V lost 0 bases and J lost 5, with 22 bases in between. The CDR3 DNA sequence: TGCGCCAGCAGCCAAGAGAAGGAAAGGGCGTTGGGAGAGTATGGCTACACCTTC. Protein product: CASSQEKERALGEYGYTF.

The V gene is TRBV30, the J gene TRBJ2-7, with 8 bases that match TRBD1. The V segment lost 5 bases and the J segment 3 bases; nucleotides outside the gene matches: 6. Germline assignment: CDR1 GTSNPN and CDR2 SVGIG (reference sequence). This CDR3 region has 13 residues. Here the CDR3 DNA reads TGTGCCTGGGAGACAGGGGTTAGCTACGAGCAGTACTTC. Amino acids: CAWETGVSYEQYF.

This rearrangement joins TRBV7-6 to TRBJ2-7, with TRBD2 matching 7 bases. Germline-derived CDR1 and CDR2 are SGHVS and FNYEAQ. This CDR3 is built from 16 residues. Trimming took 1 base from V and 3 from J; bases not matched to a gene: 9. CDR3 region: CASSLETGAGDYEQYF. CDR3 DNA sequence: TGTGCCAGCAGCTTAGAAACCGGGGCGGGGGACTACGAGCAGTACTTC. The variable domain in full, with the rest retrieved from reference TRBV7-6 and TRBJ2-7, is GAGVSQSPRYKVTKRGQDVALRCDPISGHVSLYWYRQALGQGPEFLTYFNYEAQQDKSGLPNDRFSAERPEGSISTLTIQRTEQRDSAMYRCASSLETGAGDYEQYFGPGTRLTVT.

In this sample, this clone turned up once. CDR3 sequence reads: CASNHEGQISYNEQFF. The CDR3 DNA reads TGTGCCAGCAACCACGAGGGACAGATCTCCTACAATGAGCAGTTCTTC. The rearrangement links TRBV5-6 to TRBJ2-1, with 7 bases that match TRBD1. Germline CDR1 SGHDT, CDR2 YYEEEE. The CDR3 length is 16 residues. The V gene end was trimmed by 6 bases and the J gene end by 0 bases; junction bases not matched to a gene: 9.

This clone has only a few counts. This chain uses TRBV30 with TRBJ1-5, with D perhaps matching TRBD1 (5 bases). V was clipped by 2 bases and J by 4 bases, with 15 bases between them. The CDR3 is 15 amino acids. Germline V gene data show CDR1 as GTSNPN and CDR2 as SVGIG (reference sequence). The CDR3 bases are TGTGCCTGGAGTATTGGGGGGTCCCCTAATCAGCCCCAGCATTTT. Protein: CAWSIGGSPNQPQHF.

The chain is built from TRBV7-9 and TRBJ2-1, with TRBD2 matching over 15 bases. Losses at the gene ends were 5 bases for V and 8 bases for J; bases not matched to a gene: 10. The germline V gene has CDR1 SEHNR and CDR2 FQNEAQ (reference sequence). CDR3 size: 17 residues. The DNA of the CDR3 is TGTGCCAGCAGCCCGAAAGGACTAGCGGGAGGGCCGGATGAGCAGTTCTTC. It yields the protein CASSPKGLAGGPDEQFF.

The rearrangement links TRBV6-1 to TRBJ1-1; perhaps TRBD1 as D (5 bases). This CDR3 region has 12 residues. V gave up 4 bases and J gave up 6 bases, with 9 bases separating them. Per the germline V gene, CDR1 is MNHNS and CDR2 is SASEGT. In nucleotides, the CDR3 is TGTGCCAGCAGTGCCCCAGGGTCTGAAGCTTTCTTT. Translating it yields CASSAPGSEAFF.